The 13 T cell receptor beta chains listed next were all sequenced from one sample in a study of Tregs in tolerant kidney transplant recipients. Assay: immunoSEQ multiplex PCR; the TCRdb copy retains only in-frame clones and omits some. The data show 90,000 or so clones, about 92% seen once. The sequenced sample consisted of CD8+ T cells from blood. These receptors originate from a human donor in good health.

The J gene is TRBJ1-4, the V gene TRBV25-1; 7 bases agree with TRBD1. The germline V gene encodes CDR1 MGHDK and CDR2 SYGVNS. The CDR3 is made up of 15 amino acids. Trimming took 2 bases from V and 11 from J; bases not matched to a gene: 11. The CDR3 DNA follows: TGTGCCAGCAGTGAAGGTGGGACAGAGATATGGAAACTGTTTTTT. It specifies CASSEGGTEIWKLFF.

The CDR3 region is CASSLKDRKNQPQHF. CDR3 coding DNA: TGTGCCAGCAGCTTAAAGGACAGAAAAAATCAGCCCCAGCATTTT. The chain has TRBV7-3 and TRBJ1-5; TRBD1 might be the D (6 bases). Trimming removed 1 base at V and 4 bases at J, with 11 bases between. Germline V gene sequence: CDR1 SGHTA, CDR2 FQGTGA. The CDR3 is made up of 15 amino acids.

The rearrangement links TRBV19 to TRBJ2-5; TRBD1 might be the D (6 bases). CDR3 length: 16 amino acids. Trimming shortened V by 5 bases and J by 4 bases, and 20 bases separated the two germline ends. Germline CDR1 reads LNHDA; CDR2 reads SQIVND (reference sequence). CDR3 residues: CASSPPGDPGPETQYF. The CDR3 bases are TGTGCCAGTAGTCCTCCAGGGGACCCGGGGCCAGAGACCCAGTACTTC.

The chain's CDR3 is CASSHRGAGEAFF. The CDR3 nucleotides read TGCGCCAGCAGCCATCGAGGGGCGGGTGAAGCTTTCTTT. The rearrangement joins TRBV4-1 to TRBJ1-1, with a possible D match to TRBD1 (5 bases). The CDR3 length is 13 residues. The germline CDR1 and CDR2 sequences are MGHRA and YSYEKL. Trimming removed 3 bases from V and 7 bases from J, with 12 bases in between.

The rearrangement uses TRBV30 and TRBJ1-1, with D perhaps matching TRBD1 (5 bases). The V end lost 0 bases, the J end lost 1 base, and 9 bases lay between the germline ends. The germline V gene encodes CDR1 GTSNPN and CDR2 SVGIG (reference sequence). CDR3 length: 14 amino acids. In DNA, the CDR3 is TGTGCCTGGAGTGTGGGCAGGGCGAACACTGAAGCTTTCTTT. The encoded protein is CAWSVGRANTEAFF.

The J gene is TRBJ2-5, the V gene TRBV7-6, with 10 positions matching TRBD2. The germline gives CDR1 SGHVS, CDR2 FNYEAQ. Trimming at V came to 1 base and at J to 0 bases, leaving 11 bases not matched to a gene. The CDR3 is made up of 19 amino acids. The CDR3 region has the DNA TGTGCCAGCAGCTTAGGGGCGGGAACTAGCGGGGTCTACCAAGAGACCCAGTACTTC. Encoded protein: CASSLGAGTSGVYQETQYF.

The genes are TRBV7-3 and TRBJ2-4; D not certain. Trimming took off 5 bases at V and 0 bases at J, with 14 bases between the two ends. The CDR3 spans 16 residues. Germline loops: CDR1 SGHTA, CDR2 FQGTGA. The CDR3, as DNA: TGTGCCAGCAGCGCCTCAGGAGATCTAGCCAAAAACATTCAGTACTTC. Protein product: CASSASGDLAKNIQYF.

The chain combines TRBV27 with TRBJ2-1; perhaps TRBD1 as D (5 bases). The CDR3 spans 12 residues. The V gene's germline CDR1 is MNHEY and CDR2 SMNVEV (reference sequence). V was trimmed by 2 bases and J by 9 bases, leaving 8 bases between them. In DNA form, the CDR3 reads TGTGCCAGCAGTTTACTGGGGCGTGAGCAGTTCTTC. Protein: CASSLLGREQFF.

The chain recombines TRBV11-2 with TRBJ2-7; the D is unclear. The CDR3 runs to 10 residues. Germline CDR1 and CDR2: SGHAT and FQNNGV. V was cut by 3 bases and J by 10 bases, with 7 bases left in between. CDR3 sequence reads: CASSLTEQYF. DNA of the CDR3: TGTGCCAGCAGCTTGACTGAACAGTACTTC.

The V call is TRBV5-6, the J call TRBJ2-1; tentative D call: TRBD2 (6 bases). The CDR3 length is 15 residues. Trimming left V 4 bases short and J 8 bases short, with 19 bases between. Germline CDR1 SGHDT, CDR2 YYEEEE. As DNA, the CDR3 is TGTGCCAGCAGCCCCAGGTACGGGCGGGATGATGAGCAGTTCTTC. This sequence encodes CASSPRYGRDDEQFF.

This chain links TRBV27 with TRBJ2-7, with 9 bases aligning to TRBD1. The germline gives CDR1 MNHEY, CDR2 SMNVEV (reference sequence). After removal of 5 bases from V and 2 bases from J, the junction contained 10 bases not matched to a gene. The CDR3 loop spans 16 amino acids. The CDR3 nucleotides are TGTGCCAGCAGTCCACTGATGGGACAGGGTCCCTACGAGCAGTACTTC. Amino acids: CASSPLMGQGPYEQYF.

The chain employs TRBV14 and TRBJ2-3, with 7 bases lining up with TRBD1. The CDR3 totals 15 residues. Germline loops: CDR1 SGHDN, CDR2 FVKESK. The junction had 8 bases not matched to a gene; V was cut back by 8 bases and J by 0 bases. CDR3 in DNA: TGTGCCAGCTATGGGGACAGCATCAGCACAGATACGCAGTATTTT. It encodes CASYGDSISTDTQYF.

The chain joins TRBV19 to TRBJ2-5; TRBD1 matches 9 bases. This CDR3 region has 21 residues. The V and J ends lost 5 bases and 5 bases, in that order; junction bases with no gene match: 27. CDR1 LNHDA and CDR2 SQIVND come from the germline V gene (reference sequence). For the CDR3, the DNA is TGTGCCAGTAGTGCCACTCCCGGGACAGGGATTGGACGGACTTTTTCGGAGACCCAGTACTTC. Amino acids: CASSATPGTGIGRTFSETQYF.